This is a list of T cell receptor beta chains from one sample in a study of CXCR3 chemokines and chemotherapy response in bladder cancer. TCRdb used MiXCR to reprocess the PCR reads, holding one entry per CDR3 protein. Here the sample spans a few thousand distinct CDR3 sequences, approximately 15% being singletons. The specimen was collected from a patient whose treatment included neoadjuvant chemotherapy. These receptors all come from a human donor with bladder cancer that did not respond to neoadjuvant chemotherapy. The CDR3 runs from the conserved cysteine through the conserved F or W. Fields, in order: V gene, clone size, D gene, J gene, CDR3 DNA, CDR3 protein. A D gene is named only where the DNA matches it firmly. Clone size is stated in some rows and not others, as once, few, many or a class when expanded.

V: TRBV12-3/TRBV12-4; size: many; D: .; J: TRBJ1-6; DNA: TGTGCCAGCAGTTCACAGGGAGATAAAATTATCGTTGGTTCACCCCTCCACTTT; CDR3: CASSSQGDKIIVGSPLHF
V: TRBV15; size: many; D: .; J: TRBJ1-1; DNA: TGTGCCACCAACAGGGCGGGAAACACTGAAGCTTTCTTT; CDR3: CATNRAGNTEAFF
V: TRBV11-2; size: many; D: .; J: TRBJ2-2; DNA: TGTGCCAGCAGACGATCAGGAGACACCGGGGAGCTGTTTTTT; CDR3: CASRRSGDTGELFF
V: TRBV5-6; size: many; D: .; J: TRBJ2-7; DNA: TGTGCCAGCCAAATGGGGAACGAGCAGTACTTC; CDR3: CASQMGNEQYF
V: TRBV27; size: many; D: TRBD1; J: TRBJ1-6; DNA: TGTGCCAGCAGCCCAGGGGGCGGAGGTTCACCCCTCCACTTT; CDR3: CASSPGGGGSPLHF
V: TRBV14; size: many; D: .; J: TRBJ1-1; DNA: TGTGCCAGCAGCCAAGATGCACCGGGGTTGAACACTGAAGCTTTCTTT; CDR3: CASSQDAPGLNTEAFF
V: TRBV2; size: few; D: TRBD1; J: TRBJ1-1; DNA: TGTGCCAGCAGCCCCGGGACAGTGAACACTGAAGCTTTCTTT; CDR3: CASSPGTVNTEAFF
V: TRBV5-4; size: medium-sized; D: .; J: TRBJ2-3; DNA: TGTGCCAGCACCCGGGACGGACGACCAGATACGCAGTATTTT; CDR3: CASTRDGRPDTQYF
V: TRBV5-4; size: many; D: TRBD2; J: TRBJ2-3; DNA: TGTGCCAGCAGCTTGGGTGGACTAGCGGGGGAGGCAGATACGCAGTATTTT; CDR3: CASSLGGLAGEADTQYF
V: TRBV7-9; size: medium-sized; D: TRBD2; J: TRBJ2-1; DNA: TGTGCCAGCAGCTTTTCGGGGGGGTTGTCCTACAATGAGCAGTTCTTC; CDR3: CASSFSGGLSYNEQFF
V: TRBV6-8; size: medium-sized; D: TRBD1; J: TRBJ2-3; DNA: TGTGCCAGCAGTGAGGACAGGGGAACAGATACGCAGTATTTT; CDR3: CASSEDRGTDTQYF
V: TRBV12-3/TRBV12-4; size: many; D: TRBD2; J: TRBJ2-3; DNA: TGTGCCAGCAGTTTCCTTAGCGGGTCTAGCACAGATACGCAGTATTTT; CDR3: CASSFLSGSSTDTQYF
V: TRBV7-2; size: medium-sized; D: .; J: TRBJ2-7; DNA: TGTGCCAGCAGCCCGTCGGTAGGGAATACCTACGAGCAGTACTTC; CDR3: CASSPSVGNTYEQYF
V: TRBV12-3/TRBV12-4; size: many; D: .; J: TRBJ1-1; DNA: TGTGCCAGCAGTATCGGGACGGTCCAGGGAGCTGAAGCTTTCTTT; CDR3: CASSIGTVQGAEAFF
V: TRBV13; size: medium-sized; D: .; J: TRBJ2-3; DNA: TGTGCCAGCCGCTACGTGGGTACGCAGTATTTT; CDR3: CASRYVGTQYF
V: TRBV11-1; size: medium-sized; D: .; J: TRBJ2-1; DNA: TGTGCCAGCAGTCTCAACTACAATGAGCAGTTCTTC; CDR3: CASSLNYNEQFF
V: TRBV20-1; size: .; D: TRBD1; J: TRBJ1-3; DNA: TGCAGTGCTAGAGTCTTTGGACAGGGTGCATCTGGAAACACCATATATTTT; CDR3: CSARVFGQGASGNTIYF
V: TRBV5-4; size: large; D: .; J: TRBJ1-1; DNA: TGTGCCAGCAGCTTGAACGGTCGCTGGAACACTGAAGCTTTCTTT; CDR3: CASSLNGRWNTEAFF
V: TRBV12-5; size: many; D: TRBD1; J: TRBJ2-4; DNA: TGTGCTAGCGGACCGGGACAGGGCGATTCACTAGCCAAAAACATTCAGTACTTC; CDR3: CASGPGQGDSLAKNIQYF
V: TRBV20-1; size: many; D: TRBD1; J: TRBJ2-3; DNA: TGCAGTGCTAGGACAGGGGGCGCCGTTTGGCCAGATACGCAGTATTTT; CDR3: CSARTGGAVWPDTQYF
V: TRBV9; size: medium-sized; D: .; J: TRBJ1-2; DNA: TGTGCCAGCAGCGGTACTGGCTTAGCTAACTATGGCTACACCTTC; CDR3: CASSGTGLANYGYTF
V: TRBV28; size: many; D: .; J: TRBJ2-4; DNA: TGTGCCAGCACACTCGGGACTCTATCTAACATTCAGTACTTC; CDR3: CASTLGTLSNIQYF
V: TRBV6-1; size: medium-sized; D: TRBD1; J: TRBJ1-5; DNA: TGTGCCAGCAGTGATCCCCTAATCGACAGGGGGTATAGCAATCAGCCCCAGCATTTT; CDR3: CASSDPLIDRGYSNQPQHF
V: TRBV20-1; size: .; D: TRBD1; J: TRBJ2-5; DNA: TGCAGTACCTACAGGGGTCAAGAGACCCAGTACTTC; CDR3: CSTYRGQETQYF
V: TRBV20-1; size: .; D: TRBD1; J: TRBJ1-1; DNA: TGCAGTGCTAGAGATCGAGAGGAGCGGGGACAGAAAGCTTTCTTT; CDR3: CSARDREERGQKAFF
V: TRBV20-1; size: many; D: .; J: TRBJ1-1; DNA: TGCAGTGCTACGCCTTCGGGGGGCTTTGCGGGGACTGAAGCTTTCTTT; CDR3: CSATPSGGFAGTEAFF
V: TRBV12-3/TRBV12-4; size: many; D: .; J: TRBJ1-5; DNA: TGTGCCACCTCGGTGGATTATCAGCCCCAGCATTTT; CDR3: CATSVDYQPQHF
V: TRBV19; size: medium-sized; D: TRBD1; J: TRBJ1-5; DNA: TGTGCCAGTAGCCGGACAGGGAGAAATCAGCCCCAGCATTTT; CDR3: CASSRTGRNQPQHF
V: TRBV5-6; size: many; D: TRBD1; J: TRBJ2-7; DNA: TGTGCCAGCAGCCCGACAGGGCTCTCCTACGAGCAGTACTTC; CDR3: CASSPTGLSYEQYF
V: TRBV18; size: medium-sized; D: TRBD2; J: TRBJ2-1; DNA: TGTGCCAGCTCAACTGCGACTAGCGGGGGGTCGGGTGAGCAGTTCTTC; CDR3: CASSTATSGGSGEQFF
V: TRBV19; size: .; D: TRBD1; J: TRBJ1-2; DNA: TGTGCCAGTAGTATGATACAGGGGAATGGCTACACCTTC; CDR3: CASSMIQGNGYTF
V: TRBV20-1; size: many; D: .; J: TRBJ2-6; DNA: TGCAGTGCTAGAGATCGCAAGGGGAGGCAGGGGAGCTCTGGGGCCAACGTCCTGACTTTC; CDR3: CSARDRKGRQGSSGANVLTF
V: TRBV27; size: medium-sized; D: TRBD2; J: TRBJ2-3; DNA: TGTGCCAGCATCACTAGCGGGGGGGCCTCAAATACGCAGTATTTT; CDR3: CASITSGGASNTQYF
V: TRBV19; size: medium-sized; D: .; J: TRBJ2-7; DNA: TGTGCCAGTAGTCTCCTCCGCGACAGCTACGAGCAGTACTTC; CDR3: CASSLLRDSYEQYF
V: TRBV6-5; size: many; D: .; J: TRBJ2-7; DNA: TGTGCCAGCAGTTATTTTGCCGGGGCCTCCTACGAGCAGTACTTC; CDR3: CASSYFAGASYEQYF
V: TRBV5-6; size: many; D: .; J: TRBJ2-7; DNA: TGTGCCAGCAGCTTCGGGCAGGCGAGCCCCGAGCAGTACTTC; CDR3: CASSFGQASPEQYF
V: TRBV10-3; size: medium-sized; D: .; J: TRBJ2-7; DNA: TGTGCCACCCTAAAACCCCAGGGGCAGGGGCACGAGCAGTACTTC; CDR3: CATLKPQGQGHEQYF
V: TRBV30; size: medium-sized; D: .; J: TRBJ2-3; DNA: TGTGCCTGCAGCAGAAGGGATACGCAGTATTTT; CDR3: CACSRRDTQYF
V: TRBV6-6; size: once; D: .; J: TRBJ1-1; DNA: TGTGCCAGCACCCGGACAGCGATGAACACTGAAGCTTTCTTT; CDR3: CASTRTAMNTEAFF
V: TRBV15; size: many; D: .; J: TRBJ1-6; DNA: TGTGCCACCAGCAGAATCCGGGACACCTATAATTCACCCCTCCACTTT; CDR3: CATSRIRDTYNSPLHF
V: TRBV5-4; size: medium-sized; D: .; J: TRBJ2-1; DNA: TGTGCCAGCAGCTTGGGGACTTCGACCGATGAGCAGTTCTTC; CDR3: CASSLGTSTDEQFF